What follows is one T cell receptor beta chain and its context. Clones were sequenced by immunoSEQ multiplex PCR, and TCRdb holds only the in-frame ones, with some missing. The profile shows about 2.1 million clones, 93% of them singletons. Naive-designated CD8 cells lacked CD45RO, were positively enriched for CCR7, and omitted terminally differentiated effector memory CD45RA+ cells. All donors were Caucasian adults living in Nashville, Tennessee. The sample comes from a study of shared clonotypes between healthy human individuals. In germline, CDR1 is LGHNA, CDR2 YSLEER. The CDR3 covers 15 residues. Trimming stripped 4 bases from V and 0 bases from J, with 12 bases between.

Specimen: naive CD8+ T cells from PBMCs. This rearrangement joins TRBV4-3 to TRBJ1-1, with D hard to call. The source of this sequence is a man aged 18 to 29 in good health. Some clones in this sample may be carry-over from other donors' samples. The CDR3 DNA is TGCGCCAGCAGCCCCAAGGGAAGGGTGAACACTGAAGCTTTCTTT. Amino acid sequence: CASSPKGRVNTEAFF.